Below are 30 T cell receptor beta chains sequenced from a single sample in a study of blood T cell repertoires in COVID-19 (dated by TCRdb to 2019 to 2021). Libraries came from the immunoSEQ multiplex PCR assay. TCRdb took over this immuneACCESS table, retaining in-frame rearrangements with V and J assigned. Such tables are incomplete; in checked studies, under half of the missing clones stem from an unresolved V gene, and the remainder is unexplained. The sample data list approximately 89,000 clones, and around three quarters of these were observed just once. Of the sample, under 25% is held by the ten largest clones. Sequencing was done on a sample of peripheral blood. The receptors originated from a woman over 75 with acute or convalescent COVID-19.

This clone came up a few times. The V and J genes are TRBV6-5 and TRBJ2-7, with D tentatively TRBD2 (5 bases). Germline CDR1 is MNHEY and CDR2 is SVGAGI. V shed 10 bases and J shed 1 base, with 20 bases lying between them. The CDR3 has 15 residues. The CDR3 loop reads CATQSPGVQSYEQYF. The CDR3 DNA reads as TGTGCCACTCAAAGCCCCGGGGTTCAGTCCTACGAGCAGTACTTC.

The chain recombines TRBV29-1 with TRBJ1-2; 7 bases agree with TRBD1. Per germline, CDR1 SQVTM and CDR2 ANQGSEA. Germline trimming cut 3 bases from V and 0 bases from J; bases unmatched to any gene: 4. The CDR3 has 14 amino acids. The CDR3 DNA is TGCAGCGTTGATGAGACAGGGTCTAACTATGGCTACACCTTC. This codes for CSVDETGSNYGYTF.

The chain combines TRBV5-1 with TRBJ2-2; 9 positions match TRBD1. The CDR3 sequence is 14 residues long. V lost 3 bases, J lost 4 bases, and 1 base stayed unmatched. Germline CDR1 SGHRS, CDR2 YFSETQ. CDR3 nucleotide sequence: TGCGCCAGCAGCTGGGGACAGGGCACCGGGGAGCTGTTTTTT. It yields the protein CASSWGQGTGELFF.

The V and J genes are TRBV6-1 and TRBJ1-1; no firm D call. CDR1 and CDR2 (germline): MNHNS, SASEGT. Trimming removed 1 base from V and 5 bases from J, with 8 bases in between. The CDR3 extends over 13 amino acids. CDR3 nucleotide sequence: TGTGCCAGCAGTGAAGTAAGTGAGACTGAAGCTTTCTTT. The encoded protein is CASSEVSETEAFF.

The rearrangement joins TRBV28 to TRBJ1-5; D remains unclear. Germline values: CDR1 MDHEN, CDR2 SYDVKM. Between the trimmed V and J ends, which lost 3 bases and 6 bases, there was a span of 12 bases. The CDR3 contains 14 residues. The chain's CDR3 is CASSLIPRAQPQHF. The CDR3 coding sequence is TGTGCCAGCAGTTTGATCCCTAGAGCTCAGCCCCAGCATTTT.

The chain is built from TRBV27 and TRBJ1-6; 7 nucleotides align to TRBD1. The J segment lost 4 bases and the V segment lost 1 base, leaving 16 bases of the junction unmatched. From germline, CDR1 is MNHEY and CDR2 SMNVEV (reference sequence). The CDR3 extends over 20 amino acids. In nucleotides, the CDR3 is TGTGCCAGCAGTTTATATCGCCCTACCCGGGACAGAGCTTATAATTCACCCCTCCACTTT. Translation: CASSLYRPTRDRAYNSPLHF.

This sequence joins TRBV5-5 and TRBJ2-7; the D gene is possibly TRBD2 (7 bases). The CDR3 runs 15 residues. V was clipped by 2 bases and J by 4 bases, with 16 bases between them. Germline assignment: CDR1 SGHKS and CDR2 YYEKEE (reference sequence). CDR3 amino acids: CASSLGGAGVYEQYF. The CDR3 DNA reads as TGTGCCAGCAGCTTAGGGGGGGCCGGGGTTTACGAGCAGTACTTC.

The genes are TRBV10-3 and TRBJ1-1; D is perhaps TRBD1 (6 bases). Germline V CDR1 and CDR2: ENHRY, SYGVKD. This CDR3 spans 13 amino acids. Trimming stripped 6 bases from V and 3 bases from J, with 11 bases between. For the CDR3, the DNA is TGTGCCATCAGCCGGGACACCTACACTGAAGCTTTCTTT. Translating gives CAISRDTYTEAFF.

This chain joins TRBV6-4 and TRBJ2-2; D might be TRBD2 (5 bases). Germline CDR1 MRHNA, CDR2 SNTAGT. The CDR3 runs 14 residues. The V gene lost 7 bases and the J gene lost 0 bases, with 9 bases spanning the gap. CDR3 sequence: CASKYSANTGELFF. For the CDR3, the DNA is TGTGCCAGCAAATATAGCGCGAACACCGGGGAGCTGTTTTTT.

J is TRBJ2-5 and V is TRBV12-3 or TRBV12-4; no definite D call. V was pared by 5 bases and J by 5 bases, with 12 bases between. CDR3 length: 13 amino acids. CDR3 protein: CASSPSRRETQYF. In DNA, the CDR3 is TGTGCCAGCAGTCCTAGTAGACGGGAGACCCAGTACTTC.

This sequence joins TRBV7-8 and TRBJ1-2, with 8 bases fitting TRBD1. This CDR3 has 14 amino acids. The V gene end was trimmed by 5 bases and the J gene end by 4 bases; junction bases not matched to a gene: 6. CDR1 SGHVS and CDR2 FQNEAQ come from the germline V gene. The CDR3 nucleotides read TGTGCCAGCAGCACCGGACAGGGTGGCTATGGCTACACCTTC. Amino acid sequence: CASSTGQGGYGYTF.

The rearrangement uses TRBV14 and TRBJ2-2; TRBD1 is a possible D gene (5 bases). CDR1 is SGHDN, CDR2 FVKESK, per germline. V lost 3 bases and J 4 bases, leaving 12 bases between the germline ends. The CDR3 covers 15 residues. CDR3 in DNA: TGTGCCAGCAGCCAGCAAGCAGGGCCCACCGGGGAGCTGTTTTTT. This sequence encodes CASSQQAGPTGELFF.

In DNA, the CDR3 is TGTGCCAGCAGCTCTTACTGGGACACCCTCTACACCTTC. Its protein is CASSSYWDTLYTF. The chain combines TRBV5-6 with TRBJ1-2; TRBD1 is a possible D gene (6 bases). The germline V gene encodes CDR1 SGHDT and CDR2 YYEEEE. V was cut by 3 bases and J by 10 bases, with 16 bases left in between. The CDR3 totals 13 residues.

This sequence joins TRBV15 and TRBJ2-1, with TRBD2 identical over 7 bases. CDR3 length equals 16 residues. With V trimmed by 0 bases and J by 0 bases, 2 bases remained unmatched. CDR1 is LNHNV and CDR2 is YYDKDF in the germline V gene (reference sequence). CDR3 protein: CATSRDGGSSYNEQFF. CDR3 in DNA: TGTGCCACCAGCAGAGACGGCGGGAGCTCCTACAATGAGCAGTTCTTC.

The rearrangement links TRBV5-1 to TRBJ2-3, with TRBD2 identical over 7 bases. The CDR3 contains 15 residues. Germline V gene data show CDR1 as SGHRS and CDR2 as YFSETQ. V dropped 7 bases and J dropped 0; count of bases not matched to a gene: 8. CDR3 sequence: CASYAGDPSTDTQYF. The CDR3 DNA follows: TGCGCCAGCTATGCGGGGGACCCTAGCACAGATACGCAGTATTTT.

This clone turned up a few times. V gene TRBV4-2 combines with J gene TRBJ1-2, with TRBD1 matching 8 bases. J gave up 8 bases and V 4 bases, and 21 bases lay outside the gene matches. In germline, CDR1 is LGHNA, CDR2 YNFKEQ. This CDR3 is built from 18 residues. CDR3 in amino acids: CASSPIPRDRLQILGYTF. The CDR3 DNA reads as TGTGCCAGCAGCCCGATCCCCCGGGACAGGCTGCAAATTTTAGGCTACACCTTC.

This chain connects TRBV7-3 to TRBJ2-3, with TRBD2 identical over 7 bases. V lost 1 base, J lost 0 bases, and 4 bases stayed unmatched. Germline CDR1 SGHTA, CDR2 FQGTGA. The CDR3 loop spans 16 amino acids. The CDR3 region has the DNA TGTGCCAGCAGCTTAAATCCGGGGGGAAGCACAGATACGCAGTATTTT. This translates into CASSLNPGGSTDTQYF.

The chain joins TRBV6-5 to TRBJ2-1; 8 bases agree with TRBD2. This CDR3 contains 12 residues. V gave up 7 bases and J gave up 12 bases; unmatched junction bases: 8. Germline V gives CDR1 MNHEY, CDR2 SVGAGI. The CDR3 DNA reads TGTGCCAGCACCCACGCTGCGGGAGGGCAGTTCTTC. It yields the protein CASTHAAGGQFF.

The rearrangement joins TRBV19 to TRBJ2-7, with D perhaps matching TRBD2 (6 bases). Germline-derived CDR1 and CDR2 are LNHDA and SQIVND (reference sequence). CDR3 length: 14 amino acids. Trimming pared 6 bases from V and 2 bases from J, leaving 14 bases between. CDR3 nucleotide sequence: TGTGCCAGTAGAACGGGACTCCACCCCTACGAGCAGTACTTC. Its translation is CASRTGLHPYEQYF.

This chain uses TRBV10-3 with TRBJ1-6; D not resolved. Germline CDR1 is ENHRY and CDR2 is SYGVKD. This CDR3 is 14 amino acids long. Trimming left V 10 bases short and J 6 bases short, with 16 bases between. The CDR3 DNA sequence: TGTGCCACTGGGCTCGAGGGCCCTAATTCACCCCTCCACTTT. Amino acids: CATGLEGPNSPLHF.

The V call is TRBV11-2, the J call TRBJ2-7; 10 bases are shared with TRBD1. The junction had 0 bases not matched to a gene; V was cut back by 3 bases and J by 7 bases. The CDR3 runs to 12 residues. The germline gives CDR1 SGHAT, CDR2 FQNNGV. The CDR3 is CASSLDRGEQYF. The CDR3 nucleotides are TGTGCCAGCAGCTTGGACAGGGGGGAGCAGTACTTC.

This clone appeared a few times. The sample holds other DNA sequences that translate to the same CDR3. The CDR3 bases are TGTGCCAGTAGTATAGGCAGGGACTATGGCTACACCTTC. It codes for CASSIGRDYGYTF. J is TRBJ1-2 and V is TRBV19; a possible D gene is TRBD1 (5 bases). Trimming took 1 base from V and 3 from J, leaving 6 bases between them. The germline V gene encodes CDR1 LNHDA and CDR2 SQIVND (reference sequence). The CDR3 spans 13 residues.

J is TRBJ2-3 and V is TRBV18; a weak D match, TRBD1 (5 bases). V was trimmed by 1 base and J by 0 bases, leaving 8 bases between them. The V gene's germline CDR1 is KGHSH and CDR2 LQKENI. The CDR3 runs 15 residues. The CDR3 sequence: CASSPRQSSTDTQYF. The CDR3 DNA reads TGTGCCAGCTCACCACGACAGTCTAGCACAGATACGCAGTATTTT.

This clone was counted many times. V and J are TRBV5-1 and TRBJ2-1; tentatively, D is TRBD2 (5 bases). The CDR3 contains 13 residues. Germline V CDR1 and CDR2: SGHRS, YFSETQ. Trimming took off 2 bases at V and 5 bases at J, with 8 bases between the two ends. CDR3 DNA sequence: TGCGCCAGCAGCTTCGCGGGCCACAATGAGCAGTTCTTC. It encodes CASSFAGHNEQFF.

This sequence joins TRBV18 and TRBJ2-3, with D unresolved. There are 15 residues in the CDR3. With 2 bases removed from V and 0 bases from J, the gap between germline ends came to 9 bases. Germline V gives CDR1 KGHSH, CDR2 LQKENI. The CDR3 spells CASSPGRKSTDTQYF. The CDR3 DNA is TGTGCCAGCTCACCAGGCAGAAAAAGCACAGATACGCAGTATTTT.

V and J are TRBV18 and TRBJ2-7, with a tentative D call TRBD1 (5 bases). The V gene lost 5 bases and the J gene lost 0 bases, with 17 bases spanning the gap. This CDR3 is 16 amino acids long. Germline assignment: CDR1 KGHSH and CDR2 LQKENI. This chain's CDR3 is CASSDLKTASSYEQYF. CDR3 coding DNA: TGTGCCAGCTCAGATTTAAAGACAGCGAGCTCCTACGAGCAGTACTTC.

The rearrangement joins TRBV2 to TRBJ1-5; maybe TRBD1 (6 bases). This CDR3 contains 14 residues. From germline, CDR1 is SNHLY and CDR2 FYNNEI. V was pared by 6 bases and J by 3 bases, with 12 bases between. The CDR3 DNA sequence: TGTGCCAGCAGGAGACGGGACATCAATCAGCCCCAGCATTTT. The encoded protein is CASRRRDINQPQHF.

The rearrangement joins TRBV2 to TRBJ2-5, with a weak D call TRBD2 (6 bases). CDR1 and CDR2 (germline): SNHLY, FYNNEI. This CDR3 is 12 amino acids long. Written as DNA, the CDR3 is TGTGCGGGGGGAAGACTACAAGAGACCCAGTACTTC. As protein: CAGGRLQETQYF.

V gene TRBV11-2 combines with J gene TRBJ2-5, with TRBD2 identical over 7 bases. Germline V lookup: CDR1 SGHAT, CDR2 FQNNGV. The CDR3 contains 16 residues. V was clipped by 3 bases and J by 0 bases; unmatched bases: 7. The DNA of the CDR3 is TGTGCCAGCAGCTTTTTGGGGGGGACGAACCAAGAGACCCAGTACTTC. Translated: CASSFLGGTNQETQYF. Drawing the rest from reference TRBV11-2 and TRBJ2-5, the complete variable domain is EAGVAQSPRYKIIEKRQSVAFWCNPISGHATLYWYQQILGQGPKLLIQFQNNGVVDDSQLPKDRFSAERLKGVDSTLKIQPAKLEDSAVYLCASSFLGGTNQETQYFGPGTRLLVL.

J is TRBJ2-3 and V is TRBV5-6, with 7 bases that match TRBD2. J was trimmed by 6 bases and V by 3 bases; bases with no gene match: 16. The CDR3 consists of 17 residues. Germline V gives CDR1 SGHDT, CDR2 YYEEEE. CDR3 in amino acids: CASSWTEGRALGDTQYF. The DNA for the CDR3 is TGTGCCAGCAGCTGGACGGAGGGGAGGGCTCTCGGGGATACGCAGTATTTT.